This entry lists 20 T cell receptor beta chains sequenced from one sample in a study of OX40 agonist ivuxolimab in advanced cancers. Repertoires were generated with immunoSEQ multiplex PCR, while TCRdb's copy carries only in-frame clones and drops some. The table includes fewer than 70,000 clones, about nine tenths detected once. Sequenced here: CD4+ or CD8+ T cells sorted from blood, sampled in a trial of the OX40 agonist ivuxolimab. Receptors originate from an adult with an advanced solid tumor such as melanoma, head and neck, liver or kidney cancer.

V and J are TRBV7-9 and TRBJ1-1, with D possibly TRBD1 on 5 matching bases. The CDR3 covers 14 residues. Germline values: CDR1 SEHNR, CDR2 FQNEAQ (reference sequence). V lost 1 base, J lost 6 bases, and 12 bases lay in between. The CDR3 nucleotides are TGTGCCAGCAGCTTAGAGTCAGGGTACGCTGAAGCTTTCTTT. Translated: CASSLESGYAEAFF. The full variable domain, its missing parts supplied by reference TRBV7-9 and TRBJ1-1, is DTGVSQNPRHKITKRGQNVTFRCDPISEHNRLYWYRQTLGQGPEFLTYFQNEAQLEKSRLLSDRFSAERPKGSFSTLEIQRTEQGDSAMYLCASSLESGYAEAFFGQGTRLTVV.

The chain links TRBV29-1 to TRBJ2-3, with no clear D. Trimming stripped 4 bases from V and 4 bases from J, with 18 bases between. CDR1 and CDR2 from the germline V gene are SQVTM and ANQGSEA. The CDR3 runs to 15 residues. The CDR3 loop reads CSVGRGASDPDTQYF. As DNA, the CDR3 is TGCAGCGTTGGTCGTGGAGCGTCAGATCCAGATACGCAGTATTTT.

This rearrangement joins TRBV11-2 to TRBJ2-7; the D gene is possibly TRBD1 (6 bases). The germline CDR1 and CDR2 sequences are SGHAT and FQNNGV. V was trimmed by 1 base and J by 3 bases, leaving 13 bases between them. This CDR3 has 15 amino acids. The CDR3 reads CASSLAPGASYEQYF. In DNA form, the CDR3 reads TGTGCCAGCAGCTTAGCTCCAGGGGCCAGCTACGAGCAGTACTTC.

The chain recombines TRBV6-1 with TRBJ1-5; D is possibly TRBD1 (6 bases). Trimming stripped 7 bases from V and 4 bases from J, with 11 bases between. The CDR3 loop spans 13 amino acids. CDR1 is MNHNS and CDR2 is SASEGT in the germline V gene. The CDR3 DNA reads as TGTGCCAGCAAAGGACAGATAAATCAGCCCCAGCATTTT. As protein: CASKGQINQPQHF.

The chain is built from TRBV6-5 and TRBJ2-7; D may be TRBD1 or TRBD2 (5 bases each). V was cut by 5 bases and J by 2 bases, with 13 bases left in between. Looked up from germline, CDR1 is MNHEY and CDR2 is SVGAGI. The CDR3 sequence is 14 residues long. CDR3 DNA sequence: TGTGCCAGCAGTCCACAAGAGGGGCCCTACGAGCAGTACTTC. Amino acid sequence: CASSPQEGPYEQYF.

The genes are TRBV5-4 and TRBJ1-5, with D unresolved. The V gene lost 4 bases and the J gene lost 1 base, with 6 bases spanning the gap. The CDR3 length is 13 residues. The V gene's germline CDR1 is SGHNT and CDR2 YYREEE (reference sequence). The CDR3 sequence: CASSQESNQPQHF. For the CDR3, the DNA is TGTGCCAGCAGCCAAGAGAGCAATCAGCCCCAGCATTTT.

DNA of the CDR3: TGTGCCAGCAGCTATGGACTAGTCCCCACAGATACGCAGTATTTT. It is translated as CASSYGLVPTDTQYF. The J gene is TRBJ2-3, the V gene TRBV5-4; TRBD2 matches at 7 bases. Germline loops: CDR1 SGHNT, CDR2 YYREEE (reference sequence). After removal of 3 bases from V and 2 bases from J, the junction contained 6 bases not matched to a gene. The CDR3 is 15 residues long. Full variable domain (rest looked up from reference TRBV5-4 and TRBJ2-3): ETGVTQSPTHLIKTRGQQVTLRCSSQSGHNTVSWYQQALGQGPQFIFQYYREEENGRGNFPPRFSGLQFPNYSSELNVNALELDDSALYLCASSYGLVPTDTQYFGPGTRLTVL.

CDR3 protein: CASSFSGGAADTQYF. CDR3 coding DNA: TGCGCCAGCAGCTTCAGCGGGGGGGCCGCAGATACGCAGTATTTT. The chain has TRBV5-1 and TRBJ2-3, with 10 bases identical to TRBD2. Germline V gene lookup returns CDR1 SGHRS and CDR2 YFSETQ. The CDR3 runs to 15 residues. The V segment lost 2 bases and the J segment 4 bases; nucleotides outside the gene matches: 4.

This chain links TRBV6-6 with TRBJ2-7, with 7 positions matching TRBD1. CDR3 length equals 14 residues. V was clipped by 6 bases and J by 4 bases; unmatched bases: 9. Per the germline V gene, CDR1 is MNHNY and CDR2 is SVGAGI (reference sequence). The CDR3 sequence is CASRQTGKIYEQYF. The CDR3 nucleotides are TGTGCCAGCAGGCAGACAGGGAAAATTTACGAGCAGTACTTC.

The chain recombines TRBV6-1 with TRBJ1-6; 9 bases align to TRBD1. V dropped 2 bases and J dropped 9; count of bases not matched to a gene: 5. Germline V gene lookup returns CDR1 MNHNS and CDR2 SASEGT. The CDR3 extends over 15 amino acids. The CDR3 sequence is CASSEPGTGFSPLHF. The DNA of the CDR3 is TGTGCCAGCAGTGAACCAGGGACAGGGTTTTCACCCCTCCACTTT.

V is TRBV7-9 and J is TRBJ2-1; TRBD2 matches at 11 bases. CDR1 is SEHNR, CDR2 FQNEAQ, per germline (reference sequence). Trimming took 7 bases from V and 9 from J; bases not matched to a gene: 8. CDR3 length equals 14 residues. CDR3 loop: CASTNSGGAGEQFF. CDR3 in DNA: TGTGCCAGCACCAATAGCGGGGGGGCCGGTGAGCAGTTCTTC.

The rearrangement uses TRBV11-2 and TRBJ2-7; TRBD1 might be the D (6 bases). The CDR3 loop spans 16 amino acids. Germline CDR1 and CDR2: SGHAT and FQNNGV. Trimming removed 2 bases from V and 1 base from J, with 15 bases in between. The CDR3 DNA is TGTGCCAGCAGCTTAAGAGGGGGAGCCTCATCCTACGAGCAGTACTTC. Translated: CASSLRGGASSYEQYF.

This clone appeared a single time. CDR3 nucleotides: TGTGCCAGCTCACCATCGGAGAGCTCCTACGAGCAGTACTTC. Amino acids: CASSPSESSYEQYF. V usage is TRBV18 and J usage is TRBJ2-7; D gene ambiguous. V lost 2 bases, J lost 0 bases, and 8 bases lay in between. This CDR3 is 14 amino acids long. From germline, CDR1 is KGHSH and CDR2 LQKENI.

The CDR3 bases are TGTGCCAGCAGTGAGACCAACAGGGAAGGCTACACCTTC. Translation: CASSETNREGYTF. The chain uses TRBV25-1 and TRBJ1-2; maybe TRBD1 (6 bases). CDR3 length: 13 residues. Germline assignment: CDR1 MGHDK and CDR2 SYGVNS. V dropped 3 bases and J dropped 8 bases, with 13 bases sitting between them.

The V gene is TRBV6-1, the J gene TRBJ1-1; D is perhaps TRBD1 (6 bases). In germline, CDR1 is MNHNS, CDR2 SASEGT. The CDR3 runs 16 residues. V dropped 3 bases and J dropped 0 bases, with 14 bases sitting between them. Written as DNA, the CDR3 is TGTGCCAGCAGTGATAGGGGCAGGGGAATGAACACTGAAGCTTTCTTT. Amino acids: CASSDRGRGMNTEAFF.

This clone was picked up one time. The chain couples TRBV30 to TRBJ2-3; 7 bases match TRBD2. The CDR3 runs 12 residues. Losses at the gene ends were 2 bases for V and 4 bases for J; bases not matched to a gene: 0. CDR1 GTSNPN and CDR2 SVGIG come from the germline V gene (reference sequence). The CDR3 spells CAWSRGADTQYF. The CDR3 DNA is TGTGCCTGGAGTCGGGGGGCAGATACGCAGTATTTT.

V is TRBV6-1 and J is TRBJ2-2; perhaps TRBD2 as D (7 bases). The V and J ends lost 1 base and 6 bases respectively, with 18 bases between them. The CDR3 covers 17 residues. Germline lookup yields CDR1 MNHNS and CDR2 SASEGT. In DNA, the CDR3 is TGTGCCAGCAGTGAAGGCCGGAGGGGGGGCCGTGCCGGGGAGCTGTTTTTT. The encoded protein is CASSEGRRGGRAGELFF.

The rearrangement links TRBV11-1 to TRBJ2-1; D remains unclear. Trimming left V 1 base short and J 10 bases short, with 11 bases between. This CDR3 has 13 residues. Germline CDR1 is SGHAT and CDR2 is FQDESV (reference sequence). The CDR3 bases are TGTGCCAGCAGCTTAGAAGCCTTGGGCGAGCAGTTCTTC. Its translation: CASSLEALGEQFF. Combining the CDR3 with reference TRBV11-1 and TRBJ2-1 gives the whole variable domain EAEVAQSPRYKITEKSQAVAFWCDPISGHATLYWYRQILGQGPELLVQFQDESVVDDSQLPKDRFSAERLKGVDSTLKIQPAELGDSAMYLCASSLEALGEQFFGPGTRLTVL.

The chain recombines TRBV11-3 with TRBJ2-7; 10 bases fit TRBD1. The CDR3 is 14 residues long. The ends lost 5 bases at V and 5 bases at J; junction bases unmatched: 6. CDR1 is SGHNT, CDR2 YENEEA, per germline. The CDR3 region is CASSPRDRGDEQYF. For the CDR3, the DNA is TGTGCCAGCAGCCCGCGGGACAGGGGCGACGAGCAGTACTTC.

The CDR3: CASNVGGVGKNIQYF. The CDR3, as DNA: TGTGCCAGTAACGTAGGTGGTGTTGGCAAAAACATTCAGTACTTC. The chain carries TRBV19 and TRBJ2-4; D ambiguous. There are 15 residues in the CDR3. The V and J ends lost 7 bases and 3 bases respectively, with 16 bases between them. Germline V gives CDR1 LNHDA, CDR2 SQIVND (reference sequence).